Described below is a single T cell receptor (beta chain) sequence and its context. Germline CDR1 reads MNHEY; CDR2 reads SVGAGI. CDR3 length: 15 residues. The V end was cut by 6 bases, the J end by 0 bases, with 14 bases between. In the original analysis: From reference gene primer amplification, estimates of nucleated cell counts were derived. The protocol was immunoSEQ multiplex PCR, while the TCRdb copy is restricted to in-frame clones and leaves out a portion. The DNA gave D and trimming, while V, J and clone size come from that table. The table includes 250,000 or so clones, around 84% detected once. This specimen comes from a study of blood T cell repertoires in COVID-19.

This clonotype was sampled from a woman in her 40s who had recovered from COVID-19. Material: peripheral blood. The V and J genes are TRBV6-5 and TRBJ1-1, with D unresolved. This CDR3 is CASSTSRVLNTEAFF. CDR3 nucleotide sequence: TGTGCCAGCAGCACCTCCCGGGTCCTGAACACTGAAGCTTTCTTT.